These 12 T cell receptor beta chains originate from one sample sequenced in a study of blood T cell repertoires in COVID-19 (dated by TCRdb to 2020 to 2021). Libraries were prepared through the immunoSEQ multiplex PCR assay. The clones in this table, taken by TCRdb from immuneACCESS, are in-frame only. Not every clone is retained; where verified, under half of the shortfall comes from an unresolved V gene, and the cause of the rest is unknown. A total of under 50,000 clones appear in this sample, about four fifths of them only once. Of the sample, 38% is held by the ten largest clones. The sequenced sample consisted of peripheral blood. All receptors come from a man at least 80 years old with active or convalescent COVID-19.

This clone came up once. This rearrangement joins TRBV7-9 to TRBJ2-3; 7 bases map to TRBD2. From germline, CDR1 is SEHNR and CDR2 FQNEAQ (reference sequence). This CDR3 spans 17 amino acids. Trimming took 0 bases from V and 5 from J; bases not matched to a gene: 11. This chain's CDR3 is CASSLARREGGVDTQYF. The CDR3 coding sequence is TGTGCCAGCAGCTTAGCGCGGAGGGAGGGAGGGGTAGATACGCAGTATTTT.

This sequence joins TRBV5-1 and TRBJ2-3; D is possibly TRBD2 (7 bases). CDR3 length equals 16 residues. CDR1 SGHRS and CDR2 YFSETQ come from the germline V gene. The V end lost 4 bases, the J end lost 2 bases, and 17 bases lay between the germline ends. CDR3 sequence reads: CASSPLGRGPTDTQYF. CDR3 DNA: TGCGCCAGCAGCCCCCTCGGGCGGGGGCCCACAGATACGCAGTATTTT. Complete variable domain (other parts from reference TRBV5-1 and TRBJ2-3): KAGVTQTPRYLIKTRGQQVTLSCSPISGHRSVSWYQQTPGQGLQFLFEYFSETQRNKGNFPGRFSGRQFSNSRSEMNVSTLELGDSALYLCASSPLGRGPTDTQYFGPGTRLTVL.

The chain couples TRBV28 to TRBJ1-6; D uncertain. Germline V gene data show CDR1 as MDHEN and CDR2 as SYDVKM. The CDR3 length is 18 residues. The V and J ends lost 3 bases and 0 bases respectively, with 15 bases between them. The chain's CDR3 is CASSFGVSRSSYNSPLHF. CDR3 DNA sequence: TGTGCCAGCAGTTTTGGAGTCTCGAGGAGCTCCTATAATTCACCCCTCCACTTT. Drawing the rest from reference TRBV28 and TRBJ1-6, the complete variable domain is DVKVTQSSRYLVKRTGEKVFLECVQDMDHENMFWYRQDPGLGLRLIYFSYDVKMKEKGDIPEGYSVSREKKERFSLILESASTNQTSMYLCASSFGVSRSSYNSPLHFGNGTRLTVT.

This chain joins TRBV5-1 and TRBJ1-3; D gene ambiguous. The CDR3 is made up of 16 amino acids. CDR1 is SGHRS and CDR2 is YFSETQ in the germline V gene. Trimming removed 4 bases from V and 0 bases from J, with 14 bases in between. Here the CDR3 DNA reads TGCGCCAGCAGCCCCATCTCGGCGGGCTCTGGAAACACCATATATTTT. Encoded protein: CASSPISAGSGNTIYF.

This clone was seen a single time. The chain employs TRBV28 and TRBJ1-3; 7 positions agree with TRBD1. Germline V lookup: CDR1 MDHEN, CDR2 SYDVKM. V was clipped by 8 bases and J by 0 bases; unmatched bases: 1. The CDR3 is 13 residues long. The CDR3, as DNA: TGTGCCAGCCGGGACAGCTCTGGAAACACCATATATTTT. It encodes CASRDSSGNTIYF.

This chain joins TRBV19 and TRBJ1-1; no clear D. V shed 3 bases and J shed 4 bases, with 9 bases lying between them. The CDR3 totals 13 residues. CDR1 and CDR2 from the germline V gene are LNHDA and SQIVND (reference sequence). The CDR3 loop reads CASSMTEGTEAFF. In nucleotides, the CDR3 is TGTGCCAGTAGTATGACGGAGGGCACTGAAGCTTTCTTT.

The V call is TRBV19, the J call TRBJ1-5; TRBD1 matches 10 bases. CDR1 and CDR2 from the germline V gene are LNHDA and SQIVND (reference sequence). V dropped 3 bases and J dropped 1; count of bases not matched to a gene: 6. The CDR3 sequence is 17 residues long. The CDR3 here is CASSMNPGQGSNQPQHF. For the CDR3, the DNA is TGTGCCAGTAGTATGAACCCGGGACAGGGGAGCAATCAGCCCCAGCATTTT.

This sequence joins TRBV7-8 and TRBJ1-5; 9 bases line up with TRBD1. V shed 5 bases and J 3 bases; nucleotides not matched to a gene: 5. This CDR3 comprises 15 residues. CDR1 and CDR2 from the germline V gene are SGHVS and FQNEAQ. The CDR3 region has the DNA TGTGCCAGCAGCATGACAGGGGGAGACAATCAGCCCCAGCATTTT. Translation: CASSMTGGDNQPQHF.

The rearrangement joins TRBV4-3 to TRBJ1-2, with D possibly being TRBD1 (5 bases). V lost 1 base, J lost 8 bases, and 20 bases lay in between. Germline loops: CDR1 LGHNA, CDR2 YSLEER. This CDR3 is built from 16 residues. This chain's CDR3 is CASSQVGGEPSRGYTF. In DNA, the CDR3 is TGCGCCAGCAGCCAAGTGGGGGGGGAACCGAGTAGGGGCTACACCTTC.

V and J are TRBV7-6 and TRBJ2-3; TRBD2 agrees at 9 bases. CDR1 and CDR2 from the germline V gene are SGHVS and FNYEAQ. Unmatched junction bases numbered 1, after V lost 1 base and J lost 2 bases. The CDR3 consists of 15 residues. The DNA for the CDR3 is TGTGCCAGCAGCTTAGGCGGGGGGGCCACAGATACGCAGTATTTT. As protein: CASSLGGGATDTQYF.

V gene TRBV28 combines with J gene TRBJ1-4, with TRBD1 identical over 7 bases. Trimming cost V 4 bases and J 8 bases; bases outside gene matches: 10. The V gene's germline CDR1 is MDHEN and CDR2 SYDVKM. This CDR3 has 15 amino acids. The CDR3 DNA follows: TGTGCCAGCAGTTCTCCGACAGGGTTAGGCGAAAAACTGTTTTTT. This gives the protein CASSSPTGLGEKLFF.

This chain uses TRBV6-5 with TRBJ1-1; D possibly corresponds to TRBD1 (6 bases). The CDR3 is made up of 11 amino acids. The V end lost 9 bases, the J end lost 6 bases, and 11 bases lay between the germline ends. In germline, CDR1 is MNHEY, CDR2 SVGAGI. CDR3 loop: CASIGQPEAFF. The DNA for the CDR3 is TGTGCCAGTATCGGACAGCCTGAAGCTTTCTTT.